The 22 T cell receptor beta chains listed next were all sequenced from one sample in a study of T cells in Graves' hyperthyroidism and ophthalmopathy. Amplified regions were TCR beta CDR3 sequences from RNA transcripts. The HTBI primer set was used in a first-round RT-PCR of the TCR CDR3. TCRdb used MiXCR to reprocess the multiplex PCR reads, holding one entry per CDR3 protein. This table has around 610,000 distinct CDR3 sequences, approximately 14% appearing once. The specimen was blood. The receptors come from a woman in her forties with Graves' ophthalmopathy.

This clonotype was observed at least ten times. The chain is built from TRBV28 and TRBJ2-7, with TRBD2 identical over 8 bases. CDR1 is MDHEN, CDR2 SYDVKM, per germline. The trim removed 6 bases at V and 3 bases at J, leaving 4 bases unmatched. CDR3 size: 13 residues. The CDR3 here is CASRGTSLYEQYF. The DNA for the CDR3 is TGTGCCAGCAGGGGGACTAGTCTCTACGAGCAGTACTTC.

This clonotype was seen a few times. The chain uses TRBV14 and TRBJ1-3; TRBD1 aligns across 8 bases. V trimming: 4 bases; J trimming: 0 bases; junction bases outside the gene matches: 5. The CDR3 sequence is 16 residues long. The germline V gene has CDR1 SGHDN and CDR2 FVKESK. The CDR3 DNA is TGTGCCAGCAGCCCCACCGGGACAGGCTCTGGAAACACCATATATTTT. Encoded protein: CASSPTGTGSGNTIYF.

V usage is TRBV7-2 and J usage is TRBJ2-7, with unresolved D. The CDR3 contains 13 residues. V lost 5 bases to trimming and J lost 3 bases, with 11 bases between them. Germline CDR1 is SGHTA and CDR2 is FQGNSA. The CDR3 nucleotides are TGTGCCAGCAGCCAAGAGACCCACTACGAGCAGTACTTC. This sequence encodes CASSQETHYEQYF.

Many counts were recorded for this clonotype. The chain combines TRBV6-2 or TRBV6-3 with TRBJ2-7; TRBD2 matches at 7 bases. From germline, CDR1 is MNHEY and CDR2 SVGEGT. This CDR3 has 15 amino acids. V shed 2 bases and J 3 bases; nucleotides not matched to a gene: 7. In DNA form, the CDR3 reads TGTGCCAGCAGTTACGGCGGGAGACATGGCTACGAGCAGTACTTC. Protein sequence: CASSYGGRHGYEQYF.

The table lists this clonotype with many counts. The chain recombines TRBV6-1 with TRBJ2-7; 8 bases fit TRBD1. Germline V CDR1 and CDR2: MNHNS, SASEGT. The CDR3 contains 14 residues. V lost 7 bases to trimming and J lost 2 bases; unmatched junction nucleotides: 7. The CDR3 DNA reads TGTGCCAGCACCCACACAGGGGGTACCTACGAGCAGTACTTC. This sequence encodes CASTHTGGTYEQYF.

This clonotype was seen at least ten times. The chain has TRBV5-1 and TRBJ1-1; no reliable D call. The V and J ends lost 1 base and 1 base respectively, with 8 bases between them. The CDR3 has 14 amino acids. The V gene's germline CDR1 is SGHRS and CDR2 YFSETQ. CDR3 DNA sequence: TGCGCCAGCAGCTTGCGGCAGGAGAACACTGAAGCTTTCTTT. Translated: CASSLRQENTEAFF.

This clonotype was found many times. The chain uses TRBV12-3 or TRBV12-4 and TRBJ1-2; D is unclear. The CDR3 spans 13 residues. Trimming left V 3 bases short and J 4 bases short, with 9 bases between. In DNA, the CDR3 is TGTGCCAGCAGTTTCAGACCGGGCTATGGCTACACCTTC. Amino acids: CASSFRPGYGYTF.

This clonotype has a count of ten or more. The chain combines TRBV5-4 with TRBJ1-2; TRBD1 matches 10 bases. This CDR3 has 11 residues. Losses at the gene ends were 2 bases for V and 13 bases for J; bases not matched to a gene: 2. Germline assignment: CDR1 SGHNT and CDR2 YYREEE (reference sequence). CDR3 sequence (DNA): TGTGCCAGCAGCTTCGGACAGGGGGGCACCTTC. Translated: CASSFGQGGTF.

This clonotype was seen ten or more times. The rearrangement uses TRBV24-1 and TRBJ2-2; 8 bases line up with TRBD2. The CDR3 is 16 amino acids. V lost 4 bases to trimming and J lost 6 bases; unmatched junction nucleotides: 9. Germline CDR1 is KGHDR and CDR2 is SFDVKD. The CDR3 loop reads CATSDNSGNTPGELFF. CDR3 coding DNA: TGTGCCACCAGTGACAATAGCGGGAATACACCCGGGGAGCTGTTTTTT.

This clonotype was found a few times. This chain uses TRBV3-1 with TRBJ2-7, with a possible D match to TRBD2 (7 bases). CDR1 and CDR2 (germline): LGHDT, YNNKEL (reference sequence). The CDR3 totals 14 residues. The V end lost 5 bases, the J end lost 2 bases, and 13 bases lay between the germline ends. The CDR3 is CASSTRGAAYEQYF. CDR3 in DNA: TGTGCCAGCAGCACCCGGGGGGCCGCCTACGAGCAGTACTTC.

The sample holds many counts of this clonotype. The rearrangement links TRBV7-9 to TRBJ2-7; 10 bases map to TRBD2. Germline lookup yields CDR1 SEHNR and CDR2 FQNEAQ (reference sequence). This CDR3 contains 13 residues. With 6 bases clipped from V and 5 bases from J, the junction kept 4 bases outside the gene matches. The CDR3 bases are TGTGCCAGCAGAGGACTAGCGGACAACGAGCAGTACTTC. This encodes CASRGLADNEQYF.

This sequence joins TRBV6-1 and TRBJ1-3, with a tentative D call TRBD1 (6 bases). V shed 4 bases and J shed 0 bases, with 10 bases lying between them. CDR1 and CDR2 (germline): MNHNS, SASEGT. The CDR3 is made up of 15 amino acids. The CDR3 sequence is CASSGGQSSGNTIYF. CDR3 bases: TGTGCCAGCAGTGGCGGACAGAGCTCTGGAAACACCATATATTTT.

V usage is TRBV6-1 and J usage is TRBJ2-5; D possibly corresponds to TRBD2 (7 bases). The CDR3 consists of 12 residues. Germline V gene sequence: CDR1 MNHNS, CDR2 SASEGT. The ends were cut back, 8 bases at V and 5 bases at J, with 12 bases in the middle. The CDR3 region is CASGRGAETQYF. The CDR3 nucleotides are TGTGCCAGCGGACGGGGGGCGGAGACCCAGTACTTC.

There are many counts of this clonotype. This chain uses TRBV2 with TRBJ2-7; 8 nucleotides agree with TRBD2. Unmatched junction bases numbered 7, after V lost 8 bases and J lost 7 bases. Germline-derived CDR1 and CDR2 are SNHLY and FYNNEI. The length of the CDR3 is 12 residues. The CDR3 here is CASGTRNWEQYF. In DNA, the CDR3 is TGTGCCAGCGGGACTAGGAACTGGGAGCAGTACTTC.

The rearrangement joins TRBV4-2 to TRBJ2-5; D is unresolved. CDR1 and CDR2 (germline): LGHNA, YNFKEQ. The CDR3 sequence is 14 residues long. V was shortened by 5 bases and J by 3 bases, with 13 bases between the two germline ends. The CDR3 DNA reads as TGTGCCAGCAGCTCCCTCGGTAGTGAAGAGACCCAGTACTTC. Translating gives CASSSLGSEETQYF.

This clonotype showed up just a few times. With a much larger clone just one base away, this may be a read error. The genes are TRBV6-2 or TRBV6-3 and TRBJ1-2; TRBD1 agrees at 7 bases. CDR3 length equals 13 residues. Per germline, CDR1 MNHEY and CDR2 SVGEGT. CDR3 sequence: CASGYRQGFGYTF. The CDR3 DNA follows: TGTGCCAGCGGTTACAGACAGGGTTTTGGCTACACCTTC.

The chain employs TRBV9 and TRBJ1-1; D perhaps matches TRBD1 (6 bases). The CDR3 loop spans 16 amino acids. V was trimmed by 2 bases and J by 6 bases, leaving 20 bases between them. The germline V gene has CDR1 SGDLS and CDR2 YYNGEE. DNA of the CDR3: TGTGCCAGCAGCGTGGGCCCCCAAACAGGGAGGGCTGAAGCTTTCTTT. Translating gives CASSVGPQTGRAEAFF.

This clonotype occurred many times. The V gene is TRBV11-2, the J gene TRBJ1-1; D is ambiguous. CDR3 size: 14 residues. Germline values: CDR1 SGHAT, CDR2 FQNNGV. Trimming shortened V by 7 bases and J by 0 bases, and 12 bases separated the two germline ends. In nucleotides, the CDR3 is TGTGCCAGCAAGGGAACTGTGATGAACACTGAAGCTTTCTTT. Translation: CASKGTVMNTEAFF.

This clonotype was seen at least ten times. The chain uses TRBV9 and TRBJ1-2; D uncertain. Per the germline V gene, CDR1 is SGDLS and CDR2 is YYNGEE. Trimming cost V 0 bases and J 6 bases, with 9 bases left between them. This CDR3 contains 13 residues. The chain's CDR3 is CASSVANSHGYTF. DNA of the CDR3: TGTGCCAGCAGCGTAGCTAACAGCCATGGCTACACCTTC.

This clonotype was picked up many times. One end of the junction is discordant with germline, which a read error may explain. This chain uses TRBV7-2 with TRBJ2-7; possibly TRBD2 for D (6 bases). Germline V gene data show CDR1 as SGHTA and CDR2 as FQGNSA. The CDR3 is made up of 14 amino acids. CDR3 in DNA: TGCGCCAGCAGCTTGGATGCGGGAACCTACGAGCAGTACTTC. This sequence encodes CASSLDAGTYEQYF.

This clonotype came up many times. The chain links TRBV5-1 to TRBJ2-7, with unresolved D. V lost 2 bases, J lost 0 bases, and 15 bases lay in between. This CDR3 region has 16 residues. The V gene's germline CDR1 is SGHRS and CDR2 YFSETQ. The CDR3 loop reads CASSLLKSGGSYEQYF. The DNA for the CDR3 is TGCGCCAGCAGCTTATTAAAGTCGGGCGGCTCCTACGAGCAGTACTTC.

This clonotype was seen only a few times. The rearrangement links TRBV6-5 to TRBJ1-5; D is undetermined. V was pared by 1 base and J by 6 bases, with 7 bases between. The CDR3 sequence is 13 residues long. Germline V gene lookup returns CDR1 MNHEY and CDR2 SVGAGI. The CDR3 is CASSYWAGQPQHF. The CDR3 coding sequence is TGTGCCAGCAGTTACTGGGCTGGTCAGCCCCAGCATTTT.